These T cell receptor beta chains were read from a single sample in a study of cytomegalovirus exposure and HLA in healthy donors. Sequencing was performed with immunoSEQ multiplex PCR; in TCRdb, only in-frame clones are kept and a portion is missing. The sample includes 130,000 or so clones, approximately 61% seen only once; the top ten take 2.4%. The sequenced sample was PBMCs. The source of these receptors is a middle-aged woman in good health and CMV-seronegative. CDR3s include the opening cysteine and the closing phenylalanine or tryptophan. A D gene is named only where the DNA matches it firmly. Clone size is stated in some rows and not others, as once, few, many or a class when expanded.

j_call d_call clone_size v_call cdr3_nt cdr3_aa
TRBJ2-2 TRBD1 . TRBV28 TGTGCCAGCAGTTTGGGGACAGGTTACACCGGGGAGCTGTTTTTT CASSLGTGYTGELFF
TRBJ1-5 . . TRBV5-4 TGTGCCAGCAGTCCCCAGGGGTCCAATCAGCCCCAGCATTTT CASSPQGSNQPQHF
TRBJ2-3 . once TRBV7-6 TGTGCCAGCAGCTTTCAAGATACGCAGTATTTT CASSFQDTQYF
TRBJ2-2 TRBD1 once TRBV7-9 TGTGCCAGCAGCTGGGACAGGGGGGACACCGGGGAGCTGTTTTTT CASSWDRGDTGELFF
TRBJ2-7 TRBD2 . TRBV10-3 TGTGCCATCAGGGCTACTAGCGGGGGATCCTACGAGCAGTACTTC CAIRATSGGSYEQYF
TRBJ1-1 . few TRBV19 TGTGCCTGTGGGAGGGAGTTGAACACTGAAGCTTTCTTT CACGRELNTEAFF
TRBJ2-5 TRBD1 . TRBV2 TGTGCCAGCAGGGGACAGGAGCAAGAGACCCAGTACTTC CASRGQEQETQYF
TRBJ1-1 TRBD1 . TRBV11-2 TGTGCCAGCAGCCAAAGGACAGGGGCAAACACTGAAGCTTTCTTT CASSQRTGANTEAFF
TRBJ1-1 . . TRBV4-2 TGTGCCAGCAGCCAAGATTTAGGAGCCCCGAACACTGAAGCTTTCTTT CASSQDLGAPNTEAFF
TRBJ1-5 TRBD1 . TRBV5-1 TGCGCCAGCAGCTTGGAGGGGGCAGGCAATCAGCCCCAGCATTTT CASSLEGAGNQPQHF
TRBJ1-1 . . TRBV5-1 TGCGCCAGCAGCTTGGGGGCCGGCACTGAAGCTTTCTTT CASSLGAGTEAFF
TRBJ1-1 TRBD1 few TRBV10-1 TGCGCCAGCAGTGAGTCTGCAGGGGGGAACGCTGAAGCTTTCTTT CASSESAGGNAEAFF
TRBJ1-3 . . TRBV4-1 TGCGCCAGCAGCCAAGGCCCGGTTCTCTCTGGAAACACCATATATTTT CASSQGPVLSGNTIYF
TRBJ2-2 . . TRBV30 TGTGCCTGGGGGCAATGGGAGGACACCGGGGAGCTGTTTTTT CAWGQWEDTGELFF
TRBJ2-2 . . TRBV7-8 TGTGCCAGCAGCTTAGCAGGGGCTCAGAACACCGGGGAGCTGTTTTTT CASSLAGAQNTGELFF
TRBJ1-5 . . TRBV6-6 TGTGCCAGCAGTCCGGAACAGGCGAAGCCCCAGCATTTT CASSPEQAKPQHF
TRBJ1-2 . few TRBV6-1 TGTGCCAGCGGGGAGGGCTATGGCTACACCTTC CASGEGYGYTF
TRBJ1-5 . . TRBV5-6 TGTGCCAGCAGCTTGGGAGTTGGCAATCAGCCCCAGCATTTT CASSLGVGNQPQHF
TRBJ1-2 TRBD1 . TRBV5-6 TGTGCCAGCACCGTCCGGGACAGGGCCTTCTATGGCTACACCTTC CASTVRDRAFYGYTF
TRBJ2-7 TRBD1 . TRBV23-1 TGCGCCAGCAGTCGCAGAACCGGGACAGAGACCTACGAGCAGTACTTC CASSRRTGTETYEQYF
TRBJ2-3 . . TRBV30 TGTGCCTGGAGTGTACGTAGGACACCCGTTACAGATACGCAGTATTTT CAWSVRRTPVTDTQYF
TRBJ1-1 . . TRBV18 TGTGCCAGCTCACCACTCTCAGGGCTTAGGGGGAACACTGAAGCTTTCTTT CASSPLSGLRGNTEAFF
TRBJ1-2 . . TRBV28 TGTGCCAGCACCCCCGCGGGGGCCTCAGGCTACACCTTC CASTPAGASGYTF
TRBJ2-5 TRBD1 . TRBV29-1 TGCAGCGTTGAAGGGCCCCCTACAGGGGATCAAGAGACCCAGTACTTC CSVEGPPTGDQETQYF
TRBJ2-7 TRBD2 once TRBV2 TGTGCCAGCACCGGGACTAGCGGGACCTACGAGCAGTACTTC CASTGTSGTYEQYF
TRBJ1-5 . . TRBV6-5 TGTGCCAGCAGCCCTTGGGGGCCTCCGAATCAGCCCCAGCATTTT CASSPWGPPNQPQHF
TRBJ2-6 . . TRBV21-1 TGTGCCAGCAGCACCCCCCGGGAGGGCGACTCTGGGGCCAACGTCCTGACTTTC CASSTPREGDSGANVLTF
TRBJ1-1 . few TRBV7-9 TGTGCCAGCAGCTTCAGGGTAGGGGACACTGAAGCTTTCTTT CASSFRVGDTEAFF
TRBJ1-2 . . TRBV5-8 TGTGCCAGCAGTTTATCTGGGGGCAATGGCTACACCTTC CASSLSGGNGYTF
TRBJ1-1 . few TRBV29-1 TGCAGCGCCCCGGACTCAAACACTGAAGCTTTCTTT CSAPDSNTEAFF
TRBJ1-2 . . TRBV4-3 TGCGCCAGCAGCCAAGAACCGGGTAACTATGGCTACACCTTC CASSQEPGNYGYTF
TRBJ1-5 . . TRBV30 TGTGCCTGGAGTGCAGTAGACGGTCAGCGGCAGCCCCAGCATTTT CAWSAVDGQRQPQHF
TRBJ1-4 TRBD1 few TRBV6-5 TGTGCCAGCAGTCGAATAACAGGGGCCCGTGGCTTT CASSRITGARGF
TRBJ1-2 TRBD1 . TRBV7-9 TGTGCCAGCAGCTTCCAGGACAGGTTAGACGGCTACACCTTC CASSFQDRLDGYTF
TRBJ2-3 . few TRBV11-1 TGTGCCAGCAGCTTAGTCAGGGGCACAGATACGCAGTATTTT CASSLVRGTDTQYF
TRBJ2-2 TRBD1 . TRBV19 TGTGCCAGTAACCCGACAGGGGGTCTCACCGGGGAGCTGTTTTTT CASNPTGGLTGELFF
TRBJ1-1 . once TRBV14 TGTGCCAGCAGCCGCCTCAGGGTTGAAGCTTTCTTT CASSRLRVEAFF
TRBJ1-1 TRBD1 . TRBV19 TGTGCCAGTAGTCCCTGGACAGGGCGATCCACTGAAGCTTTCTTT CASSPWTGRSTEAFF
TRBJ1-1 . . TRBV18 TGTGCCAGCTCGGCTGCAAGAATGAACACTGAAGCTTTCTTT CASSAARMNTEAFF
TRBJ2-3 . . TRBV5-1 TGCGCCAGCAGCTTGGCGGGAGATACGCAGTATTTT CASSLAGDTQYF